Detailed here is one T cell receptor (beta chain). This entry belongs to a study of T cell changes during pregnancy in multiple sclerosis. Assay used: immunoSEQ multiplex PCR; TCRdb lists only in-frame clones, some missing. The sample lists around 92,000 clones, under 95% occurring once. CDR1 and CDR2 from the germline V gene are GTSNPN and SVGIG (reference sequence). The CDR3 extends over 16 amino acids. Trimming took 7 bases from V and 5 from J; bases not matched to a gene: 18. The V and J genes are TRBV30 and TRBJ2-7; TRBD2 matches 9 bases. Source: peripheral blood, taken after pregnancy. This TCR was recovered from a female donor with multiple sclerosis, enrolled in a pregnancy study. CDR3 sequence: CASRRGRLAGRDEQYF. The CDR3, as DNA: TGTGCCTCGAGGAGAGGTCGGCTAGCGGGACGCGACGAGCAGTACTTC.